The 21 T cell receptor beta chains below come from one sample, sequenced in a study of T cell responses to AZD1222 COVID-19 vaccine. Produced via immunoSEQ multiplex PCR; TCRdb's table is partial and in-frame only. Of fewer than 100,000 clones listed, nearly 90% were seen once; the top ten hold about 8.4%. The input for sequencing was peripheral blood, taken on day 0 of AZD1222 vaccination. The receptors were gathered from an adult in good health.

Turning to this clone: The sample carries other DNA sequences with the same CDR3. The gene calls are TRBV9 and TRBJ1-2, with 7 bases lining up with TRBD1. The CDR3 extends over 13 amino acids. V lost 3 bases, J lost 2 bases, and 1 base stayed unmatched. In germline, CDR1 is SGDLS, CDR2 YYNGEE. The DNA for the CDR3 is TGTGCCAGCAGCGAACAGGGGAACTATGGCTACACCTTC. Its protein product is CASSEQGNYGYTF.

The rearrangement uses TRBV28 and TRBJ1-2; 8 bases align to TRBD1. The CDR3 totals 15 residues. Trimming removed 5 bases from V and 0 bases from J; junction bases left unmatched: 5. The V gene's germline CDR1 is MDHEN and CDR2 SYDVKM. The CDR3 loop is CASSTGQGPNYGYTF. CDR3 DNA: TGTGCCAGCAGTACCGGACAGGGACCTAACTATGGCTACACCTTC.

In this sample, this clone turned up once. The chain is built from TRBV5-1 and TRBJ1-2; a weak D match, TRBD1 (6 bases). In germline, CDR1 is SGHRS, CDR2 YFSETQ. The CDR3 consists of 14 residues. Trimming took 6 bases from V and 3 from J, leaving 15 bases between them. The CDR3 region has the DNA TGCGCCAGCACCCTTGGTGGACAGTACTATGGCTACACCTTC. This codes for CASTLGGQYYGYTF.

The chain combines TRBV5-6 with TRBJ1-1; the D is unclear. The ends were cut back, 2 bases at V and 1 base at J, with 9 bases in the middle. Germline V gene data show CDR1 as SGHDT and CDR2 as YYEEEE. The CDR3 is made up of 14 amino acids. CDR3 residues: CASSLFSPNTEAFF. The CDR3 nucleotides are TGTGCCAGCAGCTTATTCTCCCCGAACACTGAAGCTTTCTTT. Looking up the rest from reference TRBV5-6 and TRBJ1-1 gives the full variable domain: DAGVTQSPTHLIKTRGQQVTLRCSPKSGHDTVSWYQQALGQGPQFIFQYYEEEERQRGNFPDRFSGHQFPNYSSELNVNALLLGDSALYLCASSLFSPNTEAFFGQGTRLTVV.

This chain connects TRBV18 to TRBJ1-1; D remains unclear. Germline assignment: CDR1 KGHSH and CDR2 LQKENI. CDR3 length: 13 residues. Trimming took 3 bases from V and 5 from J, leaving 10 bases between them. The CDR3 loop reads CASSPILETEAFF. The CDR3 DNA is TGTGCCAGCTCACCCATTTTGGAGACTGAAGCTTTCTTT.

V and J are TRBV7-8 and TRBJ1-2; 8 bases line up with TRBD1. With 4 bases clipped from V and 2 bases from J, the junction kept 3 bases outside the gene matches. The CDR3 has 14 amino acids. CDR1 and CDR2 from the germline V gene are SGHVS and FQNEAQ. Written as DNA, the CDR3 is TGTGCCAGCAGCTCAGGACAGGGAAACTATGGCTACACCTTC. It translates to CASSSGQGNYGYTF.

The chain carries TRBV27 and TRBJ1-2, with TRBD1 as a possible D gene (5 bases). Germline lookup yields CDR1 MNHEY and CDR2 SMNVEV (reference sequence). V was cut by 8 bases and J by 7 bases, with 17 bases left in between. The CDR3 runs to 13 residues. The CDR3 region has the DNA TGTGCCAGCGGACCGGGACGGACCTTTGGCTACACCTTC. Translation gives CASGPGRTFGYTF.

The chain carries TRBV6-5 and TRBJ1-5, with a weak D call TRBD1 (5 bases). CDR1 and CDR2 (germline): MNHEY, SVGAGI. V lost 0 bases and J lost 7, with 13 bases in between. The CDR3 is 15 residues long. The CDR3 sequence: CASSYSGRAGQPQHF. DNA of the CDR3: TGTGCCAGCAGTTACTCAGGCAGGGCGGGACAGCCCCAGCATTTT.

The chain recombines TRBV7-3 with TRBJ1-3, with no clear D. The CDR3 loop spans 16 amino acids. The V end was cut by 5 bases, the J end by 4 bases, with 18 bases between. In germline, CDR1 is SGHTA, CDR2 FQGTGA. In DNA form, the CDR3 reads TGTGCCAGCAGCGTCACATCAGGAGCTCTCGGAAACACCATATATTTT. Its protein product is CASSVTSGALGNTIYF.

The chain recombines TRBV18 with TRBJ1-1; D is ambiguous. This CDR3 is built from 14 residues. V dropped 6 bases and J dropped 0 bases, with 11 bases sitting between them. Germline V gives CDR1 KGHSH, CDR2 LQKENI. The CDR3 loop reads CASSPVRLNTEAFF. The CDR3 region has the DNA TGTGCCAGCTCTCCAGTACGGCTGAACACTGAAGCTTTCTTT.

The chain carries TRBV11-2 and TRBJ1-1; no clear D. This CDR3 spans 17 amino acids. Trimming cost V 5 bases and J 0 bases, with 19 bases left between them. CDR1 is SGHAT and CDR2 is FQNNGV in the germline V gene. The CDR3 loop reads CASSPPPGIDMNTEAFF. The CDR3 DNA follows: TGTGCCAGCAGCCCCCCGCCAGGAATAGACATGAACACTGAAGCTTTCTTT.

This sequence joins TRBV25-1 and TRBJ1-6; 8 bases line up with TRBD1. Germline CDR1 MGHDK, CDR2 SYGVNS. CDR3 size: 14 residues. The ends lost 7 bases at V and 9 bases at J; junction bases unmatched: 8. In DNA, the CDR3 is TGTGCCAGCAAAGGACAGGGAGAGAGTTCACCCCTCCACTTT. This translates into CASKGQGESSPLHF. The full variable domain, its missing parts supplied by reference TRBV25-1 and TRBJ1-6, is EADIYQTPRYLVIGTGKKITLECSQTMGHDKMYWYQQDPGMELHLIHYSYGVNSTEKGDLSSESTVSRIRTEHFPLTLESARPSHTSQYLCASKGQGESSPLHFGNGTRLTVT.

In DNA, the CDR3 is TGTGCCAGCAGCTTCGGCCAGTACTATTCCTACACCTTC. Translation gives CASSFGQYYSYTF. The rearrangement uses TRBV6-5 and TRBJ1-2, with D unresolved. V lost 6 bases, J lost 10 bases, and 18 bases lay in between. Germline V gene lookup returns CDR1 MNHEY and CDR2 SVGAGI. The CDR3 spans 13 residues.

CDR3: CASSPRPGWPLNEKLFF. CDR3 sequence (DNA): TGTGCCAGCAGCCCCAGACCCGGTTGGCCTCTTAATGAAAAACTGTTTTTT. The rearrangement joins TRBV11-2 to TRBJ1-4; D gene ambiguous. This CDR3 has 17 amino acids. Trimming stripped 5 bases from V and 4 bases from J, with 20 bases between. Germline-derived CDR1 and CDR2 are SGHAT and FQNNGV.

The chain recombines TRBV6-4 with TRBJ1-2; no definite D call. V lost 0 bases, J lost 2 bases, and 10 bases lay in between. CDR3 length: 15 amino acids. Germline V gene lookup returns CDR1 MRHNA and CDR2 SNTAGT. The CDR3 coding sequence is TGTGCCAGCAGTGACTCGACTGCAGACAACTATGGCTACACCTTC. The encoded protein is CASSDSTADNYGYTF.

The chain links TRBV6-5 to TRBJ2-7, with TRBD2 matching 9 bases. The V and J ends lost 6 bases and 2 bases, in that order; junction bases with no gene match: 5. Per germline, CDR1 MNHEY and CDR2 SVGAGI. The CDR3 runs to 14 residues. As DNA, the CDR3 is TGTGCCAGCAGCCGGACTAGCGCTACCTACGAGCAGTACTTC. Encoded protein: CASSRTSATYEQYF.

The rearrangement uses TRBV9 and TRBJ2-7; D is perhaps TRBD1 or TRBD2 (5 bases each). The germline CDR1 and CDR2 sequences are SGDLS and YYNGEE. This CDR3 has 14 residues. Trimming cost V 2 bases and J 2 bases, with 11 bases left between them. CDR3 in amino acids: CASSVWDATYEQYF. CDR3 nucleotides: TGTGCCAGCAGCGTCTGGGACGCAACCTACGAGCAGTACTTC.

This sequence joins TRBV4-3 and TRBJ2-5; D might be TRBD2 (5 bases). In germline, CDR1 is LGHNA, CDR2 YSLEER. V lost 0 bases and J 3 bases, leaving 17 bases between the germline ends. The CDR3 has 17 amino acids. The CDR3 loop reads CASSQDAHTGRKETQYF. In DNA form, the CDR3 reads TGCGCCAGCAGCCAAGACGCCCATACGGGGAGAAAAGAGACCCAGTACTTC.

The rearrangement uses TRBV6-1 and TRBJ2-2, with D perhaps TRBD1 or TRBD2 (5 bases each). Germline loops: CDR1 MNHNS, CDR2 SASEGT. The CDR3 loop spans 17 amino acids. V lost 2 bases and J 5 bases, leaving 18 bases between the germline ends. DNA of the CDR3: TGTGCCAGCAGTGAATTCTTCTCCGGGACCGGTACCGGGGAGCTGTTTTTT. This encodes CASSEFFSGTGTGELFF.

This clone was detected a few times. CDR3 loop: CASSPRESTGELFF. The CDR3 DNA sequence: TGTGCCAGCAGCCCCCGGGAGAGCACCGGGGAGCTGTTTTTT. The gene calls are TRBV5-5 and TRBJ2-2, with a possible D match to TRBD2 (6 bases). This CDR3 contains 14 residues. Germline CDR1 SGHKS, CDR2 YYEKEE (reference sequence). Trimming pared 4 bases from V and 4 bases from J, leaving 11 bases between.

The V and J genes are TRBV5-1 and TRBJ2-4; D may correspond to TRBD1 or TRBD2 (5 bases each). The CDR3 has 18 residues. CDR1 and CDR2 (germline): SGHRS, YFSETQ. Trimming took 3 bases from V and 0 from J, leaving 19 bases between them. The CDR3 reads CASSSSLRGLLAKNIQYF. DNA of the CDR3: TGCGCCAGCAGCTCCTCGTTGAGGGGCCTCCTAGCCAAAAACATTCAGTACTTC.